The rows below give T cell receptor beta chains drawn from one sample of a study of a mutant IDH1 vaccine in newly diagnosed glioma. No antigen is known for these receptors. Measured with immunoSEQ multiplex PCR; TCRdb has only the in-frame clones, and not every one. The data hold about 67,000 clones, with 75% to 90% observed a single time. The sequenced sample was PBMCs, obtained from a glioma patient whose treatment included an IDH1 peptide vaccine. These receptors were taken from a man younger than 35 with glioma. The CDR3 runs from the conserved cysteine through the conserved F or W. A D gene is named only where the DNA matches it firmly. Not all rows give a size; the values are once, few, many and, for expanded clones, a class.

TRBJ1-1,NA,NA,TRBV19,CASRDGEAEAFF,TGTGCCAGTCGCGACGGGGAGGCTGAAGCTTTCTTT
TRBJ1-1,NA,once,TRBV4-2,CASSQELNTEAFF,TGTGCCAGCAGCCAAGAACTGAACACTGAAGCTTTCTTT
TRBJ1-5,NA,NA,TRBV7-2,CASSLGSGWANQPQHF,TGTGCCAGCAGCTTAGGGTCAGGATGGGCAAATCAGCCCCAGCATTTT
TRBJ2-6,TRBD1,NA,TRBV27,CASRTDRAEHNVLTF,TGTGCCAGCAGGACGGACAGGGCAGAGCATAACGTCCTGACTTTC
TRBJ2-2,TRBD2,NA,TRBV30,CAWSPPGLAGGRFGELFF,TGTGCCTGGAGTCCGCCGGGACTAGCGGGAGGGCGTTTTGGGGAGCTGTTTTTT
TRBJ1-2,NA,once,TRBV4-3,CASSAGTAPARYGYTF,TGCGCCAGCAGCGCCGGTACGGCACCAGCCCGCTATGGCTACACCTTC
TRBJ2-1,TRBD1,NA,TRBV29-1,CSARQGQANEQFF,TGCAGCGCCCGACAGGGACAGGCCAATGAGCAGTTCTTC
TRBJ2-3,NA,NA,TRBV6-6,CASSPGTVSTDTQYF,TGTGCCAGCAGCCCGGGGACGGTCAGCACAGATACGCAGTATTTT
TRBJ1-1,NA,NA,TRBV5-6,CASSLFASGEAFF,TGTGCCAGCAGCTTGTTCGCGTCAGGGGAAGCTTTCTTT
TRBJ1-1,NA,NA,TRBV29-1,CSVYRVEAFF,TGCAGCGTGTACAGGGTGGAAGCTTTCTTT
TRBJ1-2,NA,NA,TRBV28,CASSPSGYNPNLLYGYTF,TGTGCCAGCAGTCCCTCCGGGTATAACCCAAATCTACTCTATGGCTACACCTTC
TRBJ2-5,NA,NA,TRBV5-1,CASSFGRSGKTQYF,TGCGCCAGCAGCTTTGGCCGTTCAGGGAAGACCCAGTACTTC
TRBJ1-6,NA,once,TRBV4-3,CASSQDTVGKSPLHF,TGCGCCAGCAGCCAAGATACCGTGGGGAAATCACCCCTCCACTTT
TRBJ2-2,NA,NA,TRBV30,CAWSWGTATGELFF,TGTGCCTGGTCCTGGGGGACTGCGACCGGGGAGCTGTTTTTT
TRBJ2-1,TRBD2,once,TRBV6-6,CASSAAGGRNNEQFF,TGTGCCAGCAGTGCAGCGGGGGGACGAAACAATGAGCAGTTCTTC
TRBJ1-4,NA,once,TRBV6-1,CASSEVIAQLNEKLFF,TGTGCCAGCAGTGAAGTTATAGCACAGCTAAATGAAAAACTGTTTTTT
TRBJ2-7,NA,NA,TRBV21-1,CASSKRGAGYEQYF,TGTGCCAGCAGCAAACGAGGGGCAGGCTACGAGCAGTACTTC
TRBJ1-2,NA,NA,TRBV18,CASSPSGQSFYGYTF,TGTGCCAGCTCACCGAGTGGACAGTCTTTCTATGGCTACACCTTC
TRBJ1-4,NA,NA,TRBV19,CASSPRTVANEKLFF,TGTGCCAGTAGTCCCCGGACAGTTGCTAATGAAAAACTGTTTTTT
TRBJ2-1,TRBD2,NA,TRBV5-4,CASSRQTSGLYNEQFF,TGTGCCAGCAGCCGGCAGACTAGCGGACTCTACAATGAGCAGTTCTTC
TRBJ1-2,TRBD1,NA,TRBV14,CASSPGTVYGYTF,TGTGCCAGCAGCCCCGGGACAGTCTATGGCTACACCTTC
TRBJ2-2,TRBD2,NA,TRBV5-1,CASSLIAGTNTGELFF,TGCGCCAGCAGCTTGATAGCGGGGACGAACACCGGGGAGCTGTTTTTT
TRBJ1-1,NA,few,TRBV6-4,CASSVSVNTEAFF,TGTGCCAGCAGTGTAAGCGTGAACACTGAAGCTTTCTTT
TRBJ2-1,NA,NA,TRBV27,CASSYGTSAYNEQFF,TGTGCCAGCAGTTACGGGACCAGCGCCTACAATGAGCAGTTCTTC
TRBJ1-2,NA,NA,TRBV28,CASSLLGGDGYTF,TGTGCCAGCAGTTTACTAGGTGGGGATGGCTACACCTTC
TRBJ1-1,TRBD1,NA,TRBV18,CASSPKDRGFSDTEAFF,TGTGCCAGCTCACCGAAGGACAGGGGTTTTTCGGACACTGAAGCTTTCTTT
TRBJ1-2,NA,NA,TRBV7-9,CASGQRGYGYTF,TGTGCCAGCGGACAACGGGGATATGGCTACACCTTC
TRBJ2-3,TRBD2,NA,TRBV29-1,CSSLPGRGDKDTQYF,TGCAGCTCTTTACCCGGGAGGGGCGATAAAGATACGCAGTATTTT
TRBJ1-5,TRBD1,NA,TRBV7-2,CASSLRAGGGNQPQHF,TGTGCCAGCAGCTTACGGGCAGGGGGAGGCAATCAGCCCCAGCATTTT
TRBJ2-1,NA,NA,TRBV28,CASIRVDSSYNEQFF,TGTGCCAGCATCCGGGTAGATAGCTCCTACAATGAGCAGTTCTTC
TRBJ2-5,NA,NA,TRBV30,CAWSVLAGEETQYF,TGTGCCTGGAGTGTACTTGCGGGCGAAGAGACCCAGTACTTC
TRBJ2-7,NA,NA,TRBV19,CASIGGLPPYEQYF,TGTGCCAGTATAGGAGGCCTTCCCCCCTACGAGCAGTACTTC
TRBJ1-2,NA,NA,TRBV6-5,CATSRGANYGYTF,TGTGCCACCTCCAGGGGAGCTAACTATGGCTACACCTTC
TRBJ2-3,NA,NA,TRBV20-1,CSARTDTQYF,TGCAGTGCGAGAACAGATACGCAGTATTTT
TRBJ1-5,NA,few,TRBV30,CAWTSTGNQPQHF,TGTGCCTGGACTTCGACAGGCAATCAGCCCCAGCATTTT
TRBJ2-7,NA,NA,TRBV7-2,CASSLGGDTSYEQYF,TGTGCCAGCAGCTTGGGGGGTGACACGTCCTACGAGCAGTACTTC
TRBJ2-1,TRBD1,NA,TRBV5-4,CASSRQGTYNEQFF,TGTGCCAGCAGCCGACAGGGCACCTACAATGAGCAGTTCTTC
TRBJ2-1,NA,NA,TRBV9,CASSVGGEALYNEQFF,TGTGCCAGCAGCGTAGGGGGTGAAGCGCTCTACAATGAGCAGTTCTTC
TRBJ2-7,NA,once,TRBV27,CASSERDGSYEQYF,TGTGCCAGCAGTGAAAGGGACGGATCCTACGAGCAGTACTTC
TRBJ2-1,NA,NA,TRBV5-8,CASSLQQTDPRIF,TGTGCCAGCAGCTTACAACAGACAGACCCACGGATCTTC
TRBJ1-1,NA,NA,TRBV28,CASSLGWGGNTEAFF,TGTGCCAGCAGTTTAGGGTGGGGCGGGAACACTGAAGCTTTCTTT
TRBJ2-7,NA,NA,TRBV29-1,CSVETRGPSYEQYF,TGCAGCGTTGAGACCCGGGGACCCTCCTACGAGCAGTACTTC
TRBJ2-2,NA,NA,TRBV10-3,CAIRGATNTGELFF,TGTGCCATCAGGGGGGCAACGAACACCGGGGAGCTGTTTTTT
TRBJ1-4,TRBD1,NA,TRBV6-5,CASSWSDRGRNEKLFF,TGTGCCAGCAGTTGGAGCGACAGGGGGCGTAATGAAAAACTGTTTTTT
TRBJ2-7,TRBD2,NA,TRBV2,CASSADGGGGPYEQYF,TGTGCCAGCAGTGCCGATGGGGGGGGAGGACCCTACGAGCAGTACTTC
TRBJ2-7,TRBD1,NA,TRBV19,CASSTTKHPGQAYEQYF,TGTGCCAGTAGTACGACCAAACATCCGGGACAGGCCTACGAGCAGTACTTC
TRBJ1-2,NA,NA,TRBV4-1,CASSREQSEFYGYTF,TGCGCCAGCAGCAGAGAACAATCCGAATTTTATGGCTACACCTTC
TRBJ1-4,NA,NA,TRBV4-2,CASSQDGTGSEKLFF,TGTGCCAGCAGCCAAGATGGTACTGGGAGTGAAAAACTGTTTTTT
TRBJ2-3,TRBD2,NA,TRBV4-3,CASSQGLAGGFTDTQYF,TGCGCCAGCAGCCAAGGGTTAGCGGGGGGATTCACAGATACGCAGTATTTT
TRBJ2-7,TRBD2,NA,TRBV5-1,CASSLGLAGGQGYEQYF,TGCGCCAGCAGCCTAGGACTAGCGGGGGGACAAGGCTACGAGCAGTACTTC
TRBJ1-6,NA,NA,TRBV30,CAWSEQGGSPLHF,TGTGCCTGGAGCGAACAGGGTGGTTCACCCCTCCACTTT
TRBJ2-5,NA,NA,TRBV28,CASSQRGTQYF,TGTGCCAGCAGCCAGAGGGGTACCCAGTACTTC
TRBJ1-1,TRBD1,NA,TRBV5-1,CASSVGQGWTEAFF,TGCGCCAGCAGTGTCGGACAGGGGTGGACTGAAGCTTTCTTT
TRBJ1-4,NA,NA,TRBV2,CASSVGGATNEKLFF,TGTGCCAGCAGTGTCGGGGGAGCGACTAATGAAAAACTGTTTTTT
TRBJ2-5,NA,NA,TRBV5-1,CASSLGAGGPETQYF,TGCGCCAGCAGCTTGGGGGCAGGAGGGCCGGAGACCCAGTACTTC
TRBJ2-5,NA,medium-sized,TRBV4-1,CASSQDTGRQETQYF,TGCGCCAGCAGCCAAGATACGGGACGGCAAGAGACCCAGTACTTC
TRBJ1-1,NA,NA,TRBV7-9,CASRHQGFGEAFF,TGTGCCAGCAGACACCAAGGGTTCGGTGAAGCTTTCTTT
TRBJ2-1,TRBD2,NA,TRBV29-1,CSVLWPAGGYNEQFF,TGCAGCGTCCTCTGGCCAGCGGGAGGGTACAATGAGCAGTTCTTC
TRBJ2-7,NA,NA,TRBV5-4,CASSPGLGSYEQYF,TGTGCCAGCAGCCCTGGACTTGGCTCCTACGAGCAGTACTTC